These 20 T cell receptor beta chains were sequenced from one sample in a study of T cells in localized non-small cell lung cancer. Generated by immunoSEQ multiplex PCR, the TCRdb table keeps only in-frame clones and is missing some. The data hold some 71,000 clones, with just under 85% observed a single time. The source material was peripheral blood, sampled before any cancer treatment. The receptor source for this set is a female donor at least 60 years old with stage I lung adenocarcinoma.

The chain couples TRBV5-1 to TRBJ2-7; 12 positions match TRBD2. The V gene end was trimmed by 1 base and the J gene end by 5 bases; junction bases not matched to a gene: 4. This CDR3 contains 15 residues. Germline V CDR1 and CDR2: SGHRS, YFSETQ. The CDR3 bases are TGCGCCAGCAGCTTGCAGGGACTAGCGGGTAACGAGCAGTACTTC. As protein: CASSLQGLAGNEQYF. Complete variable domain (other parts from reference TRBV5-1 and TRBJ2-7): KAGVTQTPRYLIKTRGQQVTLSCSPISGHRSVSWYQQTPGQGLQFLFEYFSETQRNKGNFPGRFSGRQFSNSRSEMNVSTLELGDSALYLCASSLQGLAGNEQYFGPGTRLTVT.

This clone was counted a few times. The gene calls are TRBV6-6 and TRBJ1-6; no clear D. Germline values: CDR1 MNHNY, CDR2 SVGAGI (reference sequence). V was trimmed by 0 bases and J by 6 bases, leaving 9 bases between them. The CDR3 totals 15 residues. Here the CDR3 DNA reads TGTGCCAGCAGTTACTCTCGGGGAGGTAATTCACCCCTCCACTTT. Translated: CASSYSRGGNSPLHF.

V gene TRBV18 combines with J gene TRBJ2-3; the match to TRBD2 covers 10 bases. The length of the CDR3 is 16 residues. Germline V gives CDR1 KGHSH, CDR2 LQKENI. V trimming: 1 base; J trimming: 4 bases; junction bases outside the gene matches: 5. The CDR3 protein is CASSPRSSGGADTQYF. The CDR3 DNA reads TGTGCCAGCTCACCACGGTCTAGCGGGGGTGCAGATACGCAGTATTTT.

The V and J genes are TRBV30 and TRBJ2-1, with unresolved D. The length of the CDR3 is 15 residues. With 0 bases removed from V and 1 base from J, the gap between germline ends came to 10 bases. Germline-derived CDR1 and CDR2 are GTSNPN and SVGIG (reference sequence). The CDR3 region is CAWSVISRSYNEQFF. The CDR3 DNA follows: TGTGCCTGGAGTGTAATCTCTAGATCCTACAATGAGCAGTTCTTC.

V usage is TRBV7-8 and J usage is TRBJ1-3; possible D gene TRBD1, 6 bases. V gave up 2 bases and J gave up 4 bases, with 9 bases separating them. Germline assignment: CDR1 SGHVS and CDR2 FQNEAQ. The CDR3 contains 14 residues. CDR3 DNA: TGTGCCAGCAGCTTACCAGGGGCCGGAAACACCATATATTTT. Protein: CASSLPGAGNTIYF.

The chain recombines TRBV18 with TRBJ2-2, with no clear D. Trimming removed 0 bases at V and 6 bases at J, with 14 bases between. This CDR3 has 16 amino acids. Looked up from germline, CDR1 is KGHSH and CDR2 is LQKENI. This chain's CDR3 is CASSPPGSEGAGELFF. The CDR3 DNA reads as TGTGCCAGCTCACCACCGGGATCCGAAGGTGCCGGGGAGCTGTTTTTT. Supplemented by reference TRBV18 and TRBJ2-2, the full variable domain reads NAGVMQNPRHLVRRRGQEARLRCSPMKGHSHVYWYRQLPEEGLKFMVYLQKENIIDESGMPKERFSAEFPKEGPSILRIQQVVRGDSAAYFCASSPPGSEGAGELFFGEGSRLTVL.

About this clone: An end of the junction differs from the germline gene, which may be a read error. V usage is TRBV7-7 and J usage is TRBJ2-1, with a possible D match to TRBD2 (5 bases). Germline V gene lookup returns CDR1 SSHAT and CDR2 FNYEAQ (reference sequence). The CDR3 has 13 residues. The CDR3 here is CASSPPLGDEQFF. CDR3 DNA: TGTGCTAGCAGCCCCCCTCTCGGGGATGAGCAGTTCTTC.

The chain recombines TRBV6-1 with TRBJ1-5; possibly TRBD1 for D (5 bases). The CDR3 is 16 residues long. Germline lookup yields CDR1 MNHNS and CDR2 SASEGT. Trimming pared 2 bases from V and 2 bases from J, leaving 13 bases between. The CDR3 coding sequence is TGTGCCAGCAGTGAACTAGGCAGGGTCGGCAATCAGCCCCAGCATTTT. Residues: CASSELGRVGNQPQHF.

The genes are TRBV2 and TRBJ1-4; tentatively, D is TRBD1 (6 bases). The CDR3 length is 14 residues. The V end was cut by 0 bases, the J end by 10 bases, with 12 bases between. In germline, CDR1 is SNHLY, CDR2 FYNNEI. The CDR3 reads CASSEALGGGKLFF. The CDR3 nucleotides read TGTGCCAGCAGTGAAGCGCTGGGGGGCGGAAAACTGTTTTTT. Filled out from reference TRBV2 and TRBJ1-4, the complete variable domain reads EPEVTQTPSHQVTQMGQEVILRCVPISNHLYFYWYRQILGQKVEFLVSFYNNEISEKSEIFDDQFSVERPDGSNFTLKIRSTKLEDSAMYFCASSEALGGGKLFFGSGTQLSVL.

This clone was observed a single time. The CDR3 reads CASSLARTGGPPSTDTQYF. Written as DNA, the CDR3 is TGCGCCAGCAGCTTGGCGAGGACAGGGGGGCCCCCGAGCACAGATACGCAGTATTTT. The gene calls are TRBV5-1 and TRBJ2-3; 10 bases align to TRBD1. Germline V lookup: CDR1 SGHRS, CDR2 YFSETQ. V dropped 0 bases and J dropped 0; count of bases not matched to a gene: 10. This CDR3 spans 19 amino acids.

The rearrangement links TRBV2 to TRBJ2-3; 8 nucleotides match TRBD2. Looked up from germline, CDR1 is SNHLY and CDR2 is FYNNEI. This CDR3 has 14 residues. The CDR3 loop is CSVSTSGITDTQYF. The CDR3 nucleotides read TGTAGTGTAAGCACTAGCGGAATCACAGATACGCAGTATTTT.

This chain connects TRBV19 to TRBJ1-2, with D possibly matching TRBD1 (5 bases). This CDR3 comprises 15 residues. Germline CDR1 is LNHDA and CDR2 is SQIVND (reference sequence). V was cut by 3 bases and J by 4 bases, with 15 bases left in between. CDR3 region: CASSMLRQQLYGYTF. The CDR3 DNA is TGTGCCAGTAGTATGCTCCGACAGCAACTCTATGGCTACACCTTC.

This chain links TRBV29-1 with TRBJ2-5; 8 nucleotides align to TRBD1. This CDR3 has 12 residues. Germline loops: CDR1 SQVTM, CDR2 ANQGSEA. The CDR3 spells CTAGGGGETQYF. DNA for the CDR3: TGCACCGCAGGGGGCGGAGGAGAGACCCAGTACTTC. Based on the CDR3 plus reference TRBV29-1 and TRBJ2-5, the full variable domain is SAVISQKPSRDICQRGTSLTIQCQVDSQVTMMFWYRQQPGQSLTLIATANQGSEATYESGFVIDKFPISRPNLTFSTLTVSNMSPEDSSIYLCTAGGGGETQYFGPGTRLLVL.

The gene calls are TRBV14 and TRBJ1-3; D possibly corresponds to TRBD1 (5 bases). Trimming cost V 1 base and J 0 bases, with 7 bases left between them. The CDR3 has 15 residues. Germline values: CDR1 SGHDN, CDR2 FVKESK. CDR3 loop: CASSQAGTSGNTIYF. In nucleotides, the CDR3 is TGTGCCAGCAGCCAAGCGGGGACCTCTGGAAACACCATATATTTT.

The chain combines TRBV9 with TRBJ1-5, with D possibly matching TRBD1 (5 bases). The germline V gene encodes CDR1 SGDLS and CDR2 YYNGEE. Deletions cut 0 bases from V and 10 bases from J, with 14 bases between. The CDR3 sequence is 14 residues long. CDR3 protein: CASSVGAGRHPQHF. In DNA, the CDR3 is TGTGCCAGCAGCGTAGGGGCAGGGCGGCATCCCCAGCATTTT.

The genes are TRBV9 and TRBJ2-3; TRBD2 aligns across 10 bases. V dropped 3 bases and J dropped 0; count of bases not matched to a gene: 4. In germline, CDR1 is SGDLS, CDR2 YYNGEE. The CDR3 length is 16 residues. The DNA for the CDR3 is TGTGCCAGCAGCGGTAAACTAGCGGGGAGCACAGATACGCAGTATTTT. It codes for CASSGKLAGSTDTQYF.

CDR3: CASSSAGTGIHEQYF. DNA for the CDR3: TGTGCCAGCAGTTCTGCCGGGACAGGGATACACGAGCAGTACTTC. The rearrangement joins TRBV25-1 to TRBJ2-7; TRBD1 aligns across 9 bases. The CDR3 totals 15 residues. CDR1 is MGHDK and CDR2 is SYGVNS in the germline V gene. V shed 5 bases and J 5 bases; nucleotides not matched to a gene: 10.

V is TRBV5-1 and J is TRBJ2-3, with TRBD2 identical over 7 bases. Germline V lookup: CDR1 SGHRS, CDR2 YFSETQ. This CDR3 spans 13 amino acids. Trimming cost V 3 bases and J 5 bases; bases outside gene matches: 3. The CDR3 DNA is TGCGCCAGCAGCTCCCGCGGGAGAGATACGCAGTATTTT. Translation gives CASSSRGRDTQYF.

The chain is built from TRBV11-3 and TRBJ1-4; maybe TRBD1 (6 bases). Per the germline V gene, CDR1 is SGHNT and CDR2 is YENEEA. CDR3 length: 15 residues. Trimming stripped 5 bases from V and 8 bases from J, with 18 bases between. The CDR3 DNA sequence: TGTGCCAGCAGCCAGCGGGACACCGGCCGGGAAAAACTGTTTTTT. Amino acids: CASSQRDTGREKLFF.

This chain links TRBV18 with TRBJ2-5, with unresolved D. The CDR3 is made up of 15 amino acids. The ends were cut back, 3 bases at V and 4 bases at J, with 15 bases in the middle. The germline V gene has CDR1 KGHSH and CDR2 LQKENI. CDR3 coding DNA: TGTGCCAGCTCACCCGTCGGGTCGAACGGAGAGACCCAGTACTTC. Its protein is CASSPVGSNGETQYF. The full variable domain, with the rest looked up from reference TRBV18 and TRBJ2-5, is NAGVMQNPRHLVRRRGQEARLRCSPMKGHSHVYWYRQLPEEGLKFMVYLQKENIIDESGMPKERFSAEFPKEGPSILRIQQVVRGDSAAYFCASSPVGSNGETQYFGPGTRLLVL.